This T cell receptor (beta chain) is drawn from a study of blood T cell repertoires in COVID-19. Trimming took off 1 base at V and 1 base at J, with 7 bases between the two ends. This CDR3 is 15 amino acids long. Germline loops: CDR1 LGHNA, CDR2 YSLEER. As processed by the authors: By means of reference gene primer amplification, nucleated cell counts were estimated. Only in-frame clones appear in the TCRdb table, and some are missing; sequencing was by immunoSEQ multiplex PCR. Clone size and V and J calls were adopted from that table, with D and trimming inferred from the DNA. The table has about 480,000 clones, around 87% seen once.

This chain uses TRBV4-3 with TRBJ2-2; D uncertain. This sequence was found in a woman in her thirties or forties who had recovered from COVID-19. Sequenced sample: PBMCs or T cells enriched from blood (not recorded which). DNA for the CDR3: TGCGCCAGCAGCCAAGTGGCAGTGAACACCGGGGAGCTGTTTTTT. Translation: CASSQVAVNTGELFF.